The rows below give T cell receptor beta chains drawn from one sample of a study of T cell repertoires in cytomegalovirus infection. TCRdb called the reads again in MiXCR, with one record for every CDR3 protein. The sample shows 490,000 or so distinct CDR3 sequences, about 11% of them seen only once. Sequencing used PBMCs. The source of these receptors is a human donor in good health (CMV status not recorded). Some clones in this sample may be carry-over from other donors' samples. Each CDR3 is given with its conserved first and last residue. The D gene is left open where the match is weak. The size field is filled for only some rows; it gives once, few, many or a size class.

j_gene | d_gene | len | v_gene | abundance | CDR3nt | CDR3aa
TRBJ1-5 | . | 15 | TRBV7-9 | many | TGTGCCAGCAGCCGAACGGGGGAGTTCAACCAGCCCCAGCATTTT | CASSRTGEFNQPQHF
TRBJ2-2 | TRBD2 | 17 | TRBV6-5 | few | TGTGCCAGCAGTCTCGGACTAGCGGGACCTAACACCGGGGAGCTGTTTTTT | CASSLGLAGPNTGELFF
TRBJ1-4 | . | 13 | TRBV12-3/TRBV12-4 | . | TGTGCCTGCAGCCCGGGCGGCAGGGAAAAACTGTTTTTT | CACSPGGREKLFF
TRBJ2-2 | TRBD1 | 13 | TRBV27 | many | TGTGCCAGCAGCCATGGACAGGGAGGGGAGCTGTTTTTT | CASSHGQGGELFF
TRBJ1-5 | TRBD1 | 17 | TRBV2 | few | TGTGCCAGCAGTCCCGACGCAGTGTACAGGGGCGATCAGCCCCAGCATTTT | CASSPDAVYRGDQPQHF
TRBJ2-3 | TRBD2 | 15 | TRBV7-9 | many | TGTGCCAGCAGCTCAGCGGGGGGGGCCGGAGATACGCAGTATTTT | CASSSAGGAGDTQYF
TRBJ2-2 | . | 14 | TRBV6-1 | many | TGTGCCAGCAGGTCTGAAGGGGTACTCGGGGAGCTGTTTTTT | CASRSEGVLGELFF
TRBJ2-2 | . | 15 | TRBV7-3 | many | TGTGCCAGCAGCTTCGGCGGAGGAACCACCGGGGAGCTGTTTTTT | CASSFGGGTTGELFF
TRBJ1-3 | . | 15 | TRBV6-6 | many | TGTGCCAGCAGTTACTCGATAGGTTCTGGAAACACCATATATTTT | CASSYSIGSGNTIYF
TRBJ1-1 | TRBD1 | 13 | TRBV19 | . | TGTGCCAGTAGTATAGAAAGGGGGCGCAAGGCTTTCTTT | CASSIERGRKAFF
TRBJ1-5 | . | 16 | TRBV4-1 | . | TGCGCCAGCAGCCAAGAGGTGAGGAGTAAGAATCAGCCCCAGCATTTT | CASSQEVRSKNQPQHF
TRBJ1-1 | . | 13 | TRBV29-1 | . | TGCAGCACCCGGGTGGGGGTAGAGGCTGAAGCTTTCTTT | CSTRVGVEAEAFF
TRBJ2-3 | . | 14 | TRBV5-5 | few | TGTGCCAGCAGCGGCACGGGGTTCACAGATACGCAGTATTTT | CASSGTGFTDTQYF
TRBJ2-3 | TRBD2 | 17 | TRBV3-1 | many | TGTGCCAGCAGCCTCGGGGGACTAGCGCTCAGCACAGATACGCAGTATTTT | CASSLGGLALSTDTQYF
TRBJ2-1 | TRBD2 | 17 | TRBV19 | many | TGTGCCAGTAGTAATCAAAGGACTAGCGGAGGTTACAATGAGCAGTTCTTC | CASSNQRTSGGYNEQFF
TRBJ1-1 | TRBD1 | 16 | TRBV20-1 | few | TGCAGTGCTAGAGATGGGACAGGGGGCTGGGACACTGAAGCTTTCTTT | CSARDGTGGWDTEAFF
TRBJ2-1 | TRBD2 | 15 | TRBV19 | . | TGTGCCAGTAGTATTAGCGGGACTGGAACCAATGAGCAGGTCTTC | CASSISGTGTNEQVF
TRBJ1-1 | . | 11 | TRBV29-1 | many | TGCAGCGTTGAAGATCCCTCCGGAGCTTTCTTT | CSVEDPSGAFF
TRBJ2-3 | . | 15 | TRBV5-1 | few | TGCGCCAGCAGCTTATACGGGATGCGCACAGATACGCAGTATTTT | CASSLYGMRTDTQYF
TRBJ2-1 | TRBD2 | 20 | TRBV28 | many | TGTGCCAGCAGTTTACAGGCGGGAGATCCCTTCCTTAGCTCCTACAATGAGCAGTTCTTC | CASSLQAGDPFLSSYNEQFF
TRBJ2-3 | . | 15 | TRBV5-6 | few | TGTGCCAGCAGCTTGGGCAGGGCGTACACAGATACGCAGTATTTT | CASSLGRAYTDTQYF
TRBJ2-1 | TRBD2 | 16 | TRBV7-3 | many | TGTGCCAGCAGCTTACAGCCGTCTAGCGGGGACAATGAGCAGTTCTTC | CASSLQPSSGDNEQFF
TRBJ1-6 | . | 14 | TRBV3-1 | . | TGTGCCAGCAGCCAAGTTGAATATAATTCACCCCTCCACTTT | CASSQVEYNSPLHF
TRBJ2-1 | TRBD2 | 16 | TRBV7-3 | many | TGTGCCAGCAGCCCCAATCTAGCGGGAGTCGCCAATGAGCAGTTCTTC | CASSPNLAGVANEQFF
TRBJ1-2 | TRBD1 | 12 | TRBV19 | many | TGTGCCAGTAGTATCCAGGGGGCTGGCTACACCTTC | CASSIQGAGYTF
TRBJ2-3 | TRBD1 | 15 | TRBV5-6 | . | TGTGCCAGCAGCCTGGACAGGGGGAGGCCAGATACGCAGTATTTT | CASSLDRGRPDTQYF
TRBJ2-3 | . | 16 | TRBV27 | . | TGTGCCAGCAGTTTTCGTAGCGAAGCTAGCACAGATACGCAGTATTTT | CASSFRSEASTDTQYF
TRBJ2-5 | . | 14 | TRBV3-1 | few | TGTGCCAGCAGCCAAGGCTACAGCCAAGAGACCCAGTACTTC | CASSQGYSQETQYF
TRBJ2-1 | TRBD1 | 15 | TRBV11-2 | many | TGTGCCAGTCGAAGAGGGGATGCAGGGGGCCATGAGCAGTTCTTC | CASRRGDAGGHEQFF
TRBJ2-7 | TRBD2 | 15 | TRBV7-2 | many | TGTGCCAGCAGCGGACGCCTAGCGGGAGATCTCGAGCAGTACTTC | CASSGRLAGDLEQYF
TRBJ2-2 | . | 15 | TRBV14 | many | TGTGCCAGCAGCCAATCCAGGGCCGACACCGGGGAGCTGTTTTTT | CASSQSRADTGELFF
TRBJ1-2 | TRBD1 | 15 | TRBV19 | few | TGTGCCAGTACCACAGCTCAAGACAGGGAGGGTGGCTACACCTTC | CASTTAQDREGGYTF
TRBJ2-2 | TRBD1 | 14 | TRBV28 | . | TGTGCCGGTAGACAGGGCTGGTCCACCGGGGAGCTGTTTTTT | CAGRQGWSTGELFF
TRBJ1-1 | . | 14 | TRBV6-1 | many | TGTGCCAGCAGGGTAAGAGGGGGTCACACTGAAGCTTTCTTT | CASRVRGGHTEAFF
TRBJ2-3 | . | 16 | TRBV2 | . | TGTGCCAGCAGTGGGAGACTATCCGCCAGCACAGATACGCAGTATTTT | CASSGRLSASTDTQYF
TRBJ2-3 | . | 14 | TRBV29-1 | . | TGCAGCGTTATCGAGACAGATAGCACAGATACGCAGTATTTT | CSVIETDSTDTQYF
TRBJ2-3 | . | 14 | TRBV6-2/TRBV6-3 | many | TGTGCCAGCAGTTACAGGGGTCGCACAGATACGCAGTATTTT | CASSYRGRTDTQYF
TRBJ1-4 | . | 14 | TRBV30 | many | TGTGCCTGGAGTAACAGGGCAACTAATGAAAAACTGTTTTTT | CAWSNRATNEKLFF
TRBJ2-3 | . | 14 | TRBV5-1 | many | TGCGCCAGCAGCTTTAGGGAAGGAACAGATACGCAGTATTTT | CASSFREGTDTQYF
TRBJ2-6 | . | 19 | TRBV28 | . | TGTGCCAGCAGTTTAAATGAGGGCAAGGGATTCTCTGGGGCCAACGTCCTGACTTTC | CASSLNEGKGFSGANVLTF
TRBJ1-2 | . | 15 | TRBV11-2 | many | TGTGCCAGCAGCTTACCCCGGGGGGCTAACTATGGCTACACCTTC | CASSLPRGANYGYTF
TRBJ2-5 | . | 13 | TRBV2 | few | TGTGCCAGCATCTCGGACGTCGGAGAGACCCAGTACTTC | CASISDVGETQYF
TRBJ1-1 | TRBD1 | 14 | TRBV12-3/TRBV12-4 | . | TGTGCCAGCAGTTTTCAGGGGGAAATGACTGAAGCTTTCTTT | CASSFQGEMTEAFF
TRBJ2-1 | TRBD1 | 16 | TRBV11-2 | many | TGTGCCAGCAGCTTGGCGTCACAGGGGCCCTACAATGAGCAGTTCTTC | CASSLASQGPYNEQFF
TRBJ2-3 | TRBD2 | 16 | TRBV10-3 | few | TGTGCCATCAGTGGGACTAGCGGGGGCCCAGCAGATACGCAGTATTTT | CAISGTSGGPADTQYF
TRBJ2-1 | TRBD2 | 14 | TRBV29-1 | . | TGCAGCATAATCGGACTAGCGGGATCCAATGAGCAGTTCTTC | CSIIGLAGSNEQFF
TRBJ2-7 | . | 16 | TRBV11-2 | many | TGTGCCAGCAGCCACTTAGGACGGGGGATCTCCTACGAGCAGTACTTC | CASSHLGRGISYEQYF
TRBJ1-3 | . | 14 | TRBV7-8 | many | TGTGCCAGCAGCACAGTTCCCTCTGGAAACACCATATATTTT | CASSTVPSGNTIYF